Reported below is one T cell receptor (beta chain). The sample belongs to a study of T cells after yellow fever vaccination. A universal primer site and UMIs were added as TCR cDNA was made by 5'RACE template switching. TCRdb fed the 5' RACE reads into MiXCR, producing one record per CDR3 protein. Among about 210,000 distinct CDR3 sequences listed, about 3% were seen once. V gave up 4 bases and J gave up 3 bases, with 15 bases separating them. The CDR3 is made up of 15 amino acids. In germline, CDR1 is SGHRS, CDR2 YFSETQ. Sequenced here: CD4+ T cells sorted from PBMCs, sampled 10 days after the yellow fever booster vaccination. The clonotype was recovered from a man aged 18 to 30 who received the YFV17D yellow fever vaccine. V gene TRBV5-1 combines with J gene TRBJ2-3; weak D call: TRBD2 (6 bases). In DNA form, the CDR3 reads TGCGCCAGCAGCATGGGCGGGACGGCTACAGATACGCAGTATTTT. Translation gives CASSMGGTATDTQYF.